These 22 T cell receptor beta chains share one sample of origin, sequenced in a study of blood T cell repertoires in COVID-19. Here immunoSEQ multiplex PCR was the method, and the copy in TCRdb shows in-frame clones only, minus some. The table lists around 230,000 clones, roughly 86% of them singletons. Sequences were obtained from PBMCs or T cells enriched from blood (not recorded which). These receptor sequences come from a woman aged 25 to 39 with acute COVID-19.

The CDR3 loop is CASSFGQGKGYEQYF. The CDR3 bases are TGTGCCAGCAGTTTCGGTCAGGGAAAAGGCTACGAGCAGTACTTC. The chain combines TRBV27 with TRBJ2-7; weak D call: TRBD1 (5 bases). This CDR3 is 15 amino acids long. Germline V lookup: CDR1 MNHEY, CDR2 SMNVEV (reference sequence). Between the trimmed V and J ends, which lost 3 bases and 3 bases, there was a span of 15 bases.

This chain connects TRBV11-2 to TRBJ1-1; D perhaps matches TRBD1 (5 bases). Looked up from germline, CDR1 is SGHAT and CDR2 is FQNNGV. CDR3 length equals 14 residues. Trimming pared 3 bases from V and 4 bases from J, leaving 12 bases between. The CDR3 here is CASSLGPGVTEAFF. The CDR3 nucleotides are TGTGCCAGCAGCTTGGGACCGGGAGTCACTGAAGCTTTCTTT.

This clone was seen only once. The J gene is TRBJ1-5, the V gene TRBV6-2 or TRBV6-3; weak D call: TRBD1 (5 bases). Trimming cost V 5 bases and J 10 bases, with 18 bases left between them. Germline V gives CDR1 MNHEY, CDR2 SVGEGT. There are 14 residues in the CDR3. The CDR3 reads CASSTVTVLSPQHF. The CDR3 nucleotides are TGTGCCAGCAGTACCGTGACAGTCTTGAGTCCCCAGCATTTT.

This sequence joins TRBV27 and TRBJ2-1; TRBD1 agrees at 9 bases. The CDR3 is 16 amino acids. CDR1 MNHEY and CDR2 SMNVEV come from the germline V gene (reference sequence). V lost 6 bases to trimming and J lost 6 bases; unmatched junction nucleotides: 12. CDR3 residues: CASSSTGTGNFNEQFF. The CDR3, as DNA: TGTGCCAGCAGCTCAACCGGGACAGGGAATTTCAATGAGCAGTTCTTC.

The chain joins TRBV9 to TRBJ2-2; TRBD1 is a possible D gene (6 bases). CDR3 size: 14 residues. Germline V gene sequence: CDR1 SGDLS, CDR2 YYNGEE. V was shortened by 2 bases and J by 7 bases, with 12 bases between the two germline ends. The DNA for the CDR3 is TGTGCCAGCAGCGTTGGGGGCGAACTCGGGGAGCTGTTTTTT. Its protein is CASSVGGELGELFF.

The rearrangement uses TRBV27 and TRBJ2-2; TRBD1 aligns across 7 bases. The CDR3 contains 15 residues. Trimming removed 7 bases from V and 0 bases from J; junction bases left unmatched: 5. CDR1 and CDR2 (germline): MNHEY, SMNVEV (reference sequence). CDR3 nucleotides: TGTGCCAGCACCTTGGGGACAGCGAACACCGGGGAGCTGTTTTTT. Translating it yields CASTLGTANTGELFF.

This rearrangement joins TRBV15 to TRBJ2-1; D ambiguous. CDR1 is LNHNV and CDR2 is YYDKDF in the germline V gene (reference sequence). The length of the CDR3 is 14 residues. The V end was cut by 0 bases, the J end by 4 bases, with 7 bases between. CDR3 protein: CATSRDREYNEQFF. The DNA of the CDR3 is TGTGCCACCAGCAGAGATCGCGAGTACAATGAGCAGTTCTTC.

This rearrangement joins TRBV6-5 to TRBJ2-1, with a tentative D call TRBD2 (5 bases). CDR1 and CDR2 (germline): MNHEY, SVGAGI. Trimming left V 4 bases short and J 5 bases short, with 18 bases between. The CDR3 is 16 residues long. CDR3 in DNA: TGTGCCAGCAGTTTGCGGGTGGCGGCGGGTCACAATGAGCAGTTCTTC. Residues: CASSLRVAAGHNEQFF.

V is TRBV4-1 and J is TRBJ1-1; D gene unclear. V was clipped by 0 bases and J by 4 bases, with 9 bases between them. CDR3 length: 14 residues. The V gene's germline CDR1 is MGHRA and CDR2 YSYEKL. The CDR3 here is CASSQEVRVTEAFF. CDR3 coding DNA: TGCGCCAGCAGCCAAGAGGTTCGGGTCACTGAAGCTTTCTTT.

The chain is built from TRBV2 and TRBJ2-1; TRBD2 aligns across 8 bases. This CDR3 region has 16 residues. Trimming cost V 3 bases and J 8 bases; bases outside gene matches: 12. The germline V gene has CDR1 SNHLY and CDR2 FYNNEI. The CDR3 DNA is TGTGCCAGCAGTGAGGGGAAAAGCGGGGGCATCGATGAGCAGTTCTTC. Translating gives CASSEGKSGGIDEQFF.

The chain links TRBV21-1 to TRBJ2-3; the DNA was not compared with TRBD2, the D call given in the table. TRBV21-1 is classified as a pseudogene. The CDR3 loop spans 15 amino acids. The DNA for the CDR3 is TGTGCCAGCAATAAGGGGGGGCAAAGCACAGATACGCAGTATTTT. It yields the protein CASNKGGQSTDTQYF.

The chain carries TRBV10-3 and TRBJ1-2; 7 bases are shared with TRBD1. CDR1 is ENHRY, CDR2 SYGVKD, per germline. With V trimmed by 7 bases and J by 0 bases, 8 bases remained unmatched. This CDR3 comprises 15 residues. The chain's CDR3 is CAITSTGDANYGYTF. CDR3 coding DNA: TGTGCCATCACCTCCACAGGGGATGCTAACTATGGCTACACCTTC.

This clone was seen just once. This rearrangement joins TRBV6-5 to TRBJ2-2, with a weak D call TRBD1 (6 bases). Looked up from germline, CDR1 is MNHEY and CDR2 is SVGAGI. CDR3 length equals 14 residues. The V gene lost 6 bases and the J gene lost 2 bases, with 10 bases spanning the gap. The CDR3 protein is CASRGTFNTGELFF. The CDR3 bases are TGTGCCAGCAGGGGGACATTCAACACCGGGGAGCTGTTTTTT.

J is TRBJ2-7 and V is TRBV7-9; 7 bases line up with TRBD1. The CDR3 has 14 residues. CDR1 is SEHNR and CDR2 is FQNEAQ in the germline V gene (reference sequence). With V trimmed by 5 bases and J by 6 bases, 10 bases remained unmatched. In nucleotides, the CDR3 is TGTGCCAGCAGCCCCGACAGGGTCCCCCCCGAGCAGTACTTC. Its protein is CASSPDRVPPEQYF.

The chain has TRBV30 and TRBJ1-5; 8 bases are a match to TRBD1. CDR1 is GTSNPN and CDR2 is SVGIG in the germline V gene (reference sequence). The CDR3 consists of 15 residues. The V segment lost 2 bases and the J segment 4 bases; nucleotides outside the gene matches: 7. The CDR3 sequence is CAWSQGAHGNQPQHF. Written as DNA, the CDR3 is TGTGCCTGGAGTCAGGGGGCGCACGGGAATCAGCCCCAGCATTTT.

The chain is built from TRBV6-5 and TRBJ1-1, with 8 bases lining up with TRBD1. This CDR3 has 13 amino acids. V dropped 6 bases and J dropped 7; count of bases not matched to a gene: 7. Germline loops: CDR1 MNHEY, CDR2 SVGAGI. DNA for the CDR3: TGTGCCAGCAGAGACAGGGGTTTGAATGAAGCTTTCTTT. Amino acids: CASRDRGLNEAFF.

This chain uses TRBV2 with TRBJ1-5, with D possibly matching TRBD1 (5 bases). V lost 4 bases to trimming and J lost 5 bases, with 9 bases between them. The V gene's germline CDR1 is SNHLY and CDR2 FYNNEI. The CDR3 sequence is 13 residues long. The CDR3 nucleotides read TGTGCCAGCAGTGCGACGGGGGATCAGCCCCAGCATTTT. Translating it yields CASSATGDQPQHF.

This sequence joins TRBV11-2 and TRBJ2-7, with a weak D call TRBD1 (6 bases). With 6 bases removed from V and 1 base from J, the gap between germline ends came to 22 bases. Germline lookup yields CDR1 SGHAT and CDR2 FQNNGV. The length of the CDR3 is 17 residues. DNA for the CDR3: TGTGCCAGCAGACCCCTCGGGCAGGGGAGAATATCCTACGAGCAGTACTTC. Amino acids: CASRPLGQGRISYEQYF.

This clone was counted only a few times. V gene TRBV30 combines with J gene TRBJ1-2, with a weak D call TRBD1 (5 bases). The V end lost 3 bases, the J end lost 4 bases, and 9 bases lay between the germline ends. From germline, CDR1 is GTSNPN and CDR2 SVGIG (reference sequence). This CDR3 region has 12 residues. Here the CDR3 reads CAWRPGGYGYTF. CDR3 sequence (DNA): TGTGCCTGGAGGCCCGGGGGCTATGGCTACACCTTC.

The chain combines TRBV4-1 with TRBJ1-2, with 7 bases fitting TRBD1. The trim removed 7 bases at V and 2 bases at J, leaving 4 bases unmatched. This CDR3 comprises 13 residues. Germline V CDR1 and CDR2: MGHRA, YSYEKL. CDR3 sequence reads: CASMGQTNYGYTF. CDR3 bases: TGCGCCAGCATGGGACAGACCAACTATGGCTACACCTTC.

The chain carries TRBV6-2 or TRBV6-3 and TRBJ2-7, with a weak D call TRBD2 (6 bases). With 5 bases removed from V and 3 bases from J, the gap between germline ends came to 17 bases. This CDR3 contains 15 residues. CDR1 and CDR2 from the germline V gene are MNHEY and SVGEGT. DNA of the CDR3: TGTGCCAGCAGTCCGTCGGGAGTCACCGGCTACGAGCAGTACTTC. Protein: CASSPSGVTGYEQYF.

This sequence joins TRBV3-1 (or the pseudogene TRBV3-2) and TRBJ2-1, with D possibly TRBD2 on 7 matching bases. Germline-derived CDR1 and CDR2 are LGHDT and YNNKEL (reference sequence). V lost 8 bases and J 8 bases, leaving 13 bases between the germline ends. The length of the CDR3 is 12 residues. CDR3 nucleotides: TGTGCCAGCGGGGGGGCTCCCTATGAGCAGTTCTTC. It specifies CASGGAPYEQFF.